This T cell receptor beta chain was recovered during a study of CD8 T cells in Susac syndrome. This clonotype was counted a single time. The RNA, roughly 0.45 to 1 ug, was put through reverse transcription using random hexamers. TCRdb processed the immunoSEQ multiplex PCR reads anew with MiXCR; each CDR3 protein has one entry. The sample shows about 180,000 distinct CDR3 sequences, 94% of them seen only once. The CDR3 length is 15 residues. With 2 bases removed from V and 2 bases from J, the gap between germline ends came to 10 bases. This chain connects TRBV12-3 or TRBV12-4 to TRBJ2-1; a possible D gene is TRBD2 (5 bases). The sample was CD4+ T cells from PBMCs. The source is a human donor with Susac syndrome. The CDR3 is CASSLTGITYNEQFF. As DNA, the CDR3 is TGTGCCAGCAGTTTAACGGGGATCACCTACAATGAGCAGTTCTTC.